The 4 T cell receptor beta chains below were found in one sample sequenced in a study of blood T cell repertoires in COVID-19 (dated by TCRdb to the early 2020s). Library prep was done by the immunoSEQ multiplex PCR assay. TCRdb re-hosts the immuneACCESS table, in-frame sequences only. Its copies lack some clones; in the studies checked, an unresolved V gene accounts for under half of them, and the cause for the rest is not known. The sample table holds 250,000 or so clones, of which 80% to 85% were seen once. Of the sample, roughly 3.2% is held by the ten largest clones. Sequencing was performed on peripheral blood. These receptors were taken from a woman aged 18 to 35 with acute or convalescent COVID-19.

The chain joins TRBV2 to TRBJ2-1; D may be TRBD2 (6 bases). The CDR3 is 16 amino acids. V lost 5 bases, J lost 2 bases, and 16 bases lay in between. Germline lookup yields CDR1 SNHLY and CDR2 FYNNEI. The CDR3 bases are TGTGCCAGCAGTCCCCCCCTAGCGCCTGCCTACAATGAGCAGTTCTTC. Its protein is CASSPPLAPAYNEQFF.

In DNA form, the CDR3 reads TGTGCCAGCAGCGTAGTTAGCGGGTCGATTAATGAGCAGTTCTTC. Its translation is CASSVVSGSINEQFF. V gene TRBV9 combines with J gene TRBJ2-1; 7 bases are shared with TRBD2. The ends lost 0 bases at V and 7 bases at J; junction bases unmatched: 7. This CDR3 spans 15 amino acids. Germline lookup yields CDR1 SGDLS and CDR2 YYNGEE.

The V gene is TRBV6-4, the J gene TRBJ2-3; no clear D. Germline V CDR1 and CDR2: MRHNA, SNTAGT. The CDR3 spans 14 residues. Between the trimmed V and J ends, which lost 0 bases and 7 bases, there was a span of 11 bases. DNA for the CDR3: TGTGCCAGCAGTGACTCGGCGGAGACTCATACGCAGTATTTT. It encodes CASSDSAETHTQYF.

This chain links TRBV10-2 with TRBJ2-7; D may be TRBD2 (6 bases). Germline CDR1 and CDR2: WSHSY and SAAADI. The V gene lost 6 bases and the J gene lost 0 bases, with 12 bases spanning the gap. The CDR3 is 14 amino acids. This CDR3 reads CASSGSGSSYEQYF. The CDR3 DNA reads TGCGCCAGCAGCGGTAGCGGAAGCTCCTACGAGCAGTACTTC.